Following are 15 T cell receptor beta chains from one sample sequenced in a study of shared clonotypes between healthy human individuals. Profiled with immunoSEQ multiplex PCR; TCRdb holds only in-frame clones, not every one. The sample carries about 480,000 clones, roughly 78% recorded once. The specimen sequenced was PBMCs. These receptors originate from a woman in her thirties or forties in good health. Some clones in this sample may be carry-over from other donors' samples.

The J gene is TRBJ2-3, the V gene TRBV29-1; D may be TRBD2 (6 bases). Trimming left V 3 bases short and J 11 bases short, with 12 bases between. CDR1 is SQVTM and CDR2 is ANQGSEA in the germline V gene. CDR3 length: 11 amino acids. Here the CDR3 reads CSVEEGRLQYF. The DNA for the CDR3 is TGCAGCGTTGAGGAGGGCAGGCTGCAGTATTTT.

V gene TRBV27 combines with J gene TRBJ2-7; D is unclear. The germline V gene encodes CDR1 MNHEY and CDR2 SMNVEV (reference sequence). Deletions cut 2 bases from V and 0 bases from J, with 14 bases between. The CDR3 runs 16 residues. The CDR3 DNA sequence: TGTGCCAGCAGTTTAAACGTGGGGATATACTCCTACGAGCAGTACTTC. This sequence encodes CASSLNVGIYSYEQYF.

The rearrangement uses TRBV7-7 and TRBJ2-2, with TRBD1 matching 8 bases. CDR1 is SSHAT and CDR2 is FNYEAQ in the germline V gene (reference sequence). CDR3 size: 17 residues. V lost 2 bases, J lost 5 bases, and 10 bases stayed unmatched. In DNA, the CDR3 is TGTGCCAGCAGCTTACGGACAGGGCCCCCCGCTACCGGGGAGCTGTTTTTT. Amino acid sequence: CASSLRTGPPATGELFF.

The chain links TRBV5-1 to TRBJ2-3; D possibly corresponds to TRBD2 (6 bases). CDR1 is SGHRS and CDR2 is YFSETQ in the germline V gene. With 0 bases removed from V and 2 bases from J, the gap between germline ends came to 10 bases. The CDR3 totals 15 residues. The CDR3 region has the DNA TGCGCCAGCAGCTTGGGGGGACTCGACACAGATACGCAGTATTTT. Amino acid sequence: CASSLGGLDTDTQYF.

The genes are TRBV5-1 and TRBJ2-1; D is undetermined. Trimming took 3 bases from V and 0 from J, leaving 10 bases between them. Germline CDR1 SGHRS, CDR2 YFSETQ. The CDR3 loop spans 15 amino acids. This CDR3 is CASSSGPSSYNEQFF. The CDR3 nucleotides are TGCGCCAGCAGCTCGGGCCCAAGCTCCTACAATGAGCAGTTCTTC. Drawing the rest from reference TRBV5-1 and TRBJ2-1, the complete variable domain is KAGVTQTPRYLIKTRGQQVTLSCSPISGHRSVSWYQQTPGQGLQFLFEYFSETQRNKGNFPGRFSGRQFSNSRSEMNVSTLELGDSALYLCASSSGPSSYNEQFFGPGTRLTVL.

The chain joins TRBV19 to TRBJ2-2; D is undetermined. V lost 8 bases, J lost 1 base, and 8 bases lay in between. The CDR3 sequence is 13 residues long. Germline lookup yields CDR1 LNHDA and CDR2 SQIVND (reference sequence). The CDR3 DNA is TGTGCCAGTGTGGGATTGAACACCGGGGAGCTGTTTTTT. Its translation is CASVGLNTGELFF.

This clone was observed a few times. This chain links TRBV18 with TRBJ1-4; D is ambiguous. Germline CDR1 KGHSH, CDR2 LQKENI. The CDR3 length is 12 residues. Trimming shortened V by 1 base and J by 5 bases, and 2 bases separated the two germline ends. CDR3 sequence reads: CASSPQNEKLFF. The CDR3 nucleotides read TGTGCCAGCTCACCACAGAATGAAAAACTGTTTTTT.

This clone was observed once. The junction differs from germline at one of its ends, possibly a read error. The chain recombines TRBV2 with TRBJ2-5; 7 bases map to TRBD1. Germline CDR1 reads SNHLY; CDR2 reads FYNNEI. The CDR3 runs to 13 residues. This CDR3 reads CASSRDSQESQYF. CDR3 nucleotides: TGTGCCAGCAGTCGGGACAGCCAAGAGTCCCAGTACTTC.

The chain carries TRBV4-1 and TRBJ2-7; 10 nucleotides align to TRBD2. This CDR3 has 14 amino acids. V lost 1 base, J lost 6 bases, and 3 bases stayed unmatched. Germline CDR1 reads MGHRA; CDR2 reads YSYEKL. Here the CDR3 reads CASSQGRTSGEQYF. The CDR3 nucleotides read TGCGCCAGCAGCCAAGGGAGGACTAGCGGCGAGCAGTACTTC.

The chain has TRBV19 and TRBJ1-5; D might be TRBD1 (5 bases). This CDR3 has 13 residues. V lost 7 bases and J 5 bases, leaving 12 bases between the germline ends. Germline CDR1 reads LNHDA; CDR2 reads SQIVND (reference sequence). DNA for the CDR3: TGTGCCAGTATGGCGGGGCTTTATCAGCCCCAGCATTTT. Translating it yields CASMAGLYQPQHF.

The rearrangement links TRBV18 to TRBJ2-3, with TRBD1 matching 10 bases. V lost 3 bases, J lost 2 bases, and 2 bases stayed unmatched. The germline V gene has CDR1 KGHSH and CDR2 LQKENI. The CDR3 loop spans 15 amino acids. The CDR3 bases are TGTGCCAGCTCACCCCGACAGGGGGCCACAGATACGCAGTATTTT. Its protein product is CASSPRQGATDTQYF.

The V gene is TRBV19, the J gene TRBJ1-5, with D perhaps TRBD1 (5 bases). CDR3 length: 17 residues. Trimming shortened V by 4 bases and J by 4 bases, and 20 bases separated the two germline ends. Germline V gene data show CDR1 as LNHDA and CDR2 as SQIVND (reference sequence). The CDR3 nucleotides read TGTGCCAGTAGTAGCCTACCGCAGGGCCCATATAATCAGCCCCAGCATTTT. It specifies CASSSLPQGPYNQPQHF.

This clone was seen just once. The genes are TRBV18 and TRBJ2-7; D may be TRBD1 (5 bases). This CDR3 spans 13 amino acids. Looked up from germline, CDR1 is KGHSH and CDR2 is LQKENI. The V end was cut by 4 bases, the J end by 3 bases, with 10 bases between. The CDR3 loop reads CASSLQGGYEQYF. Written as DNA, the CDR3 is TGTGCCAGCTCACTCCAGGGCGGCTACGAGCAGTACTTC.

This clone was seen a handful of times. The V call is TRBV30, the J call TRBJ2-1; D gene ambiguous. This CDR3 contains 12 residues. V shed 2 bases and J shed 9 bases, with 11 bases lying between them. Germline V CDR1 and CDR2: GTSNPN, SVGIG (reference sequence). The CDR3 protein is CAWSFLLSEQFF. The CDR3 DNA reads as TGTGCCTGGAGTTTTCTACTTAGTGAGCAGTTCTTC.

The rearrangement links TRBV19 to TRBJ2-7, with D hard to call. Germline CDR1 reads LNHDA; CDR2 reads SQIVND (reference sequence). V was shortened by 6 bases and J by 0 bases, with 12 bases between the two germline ends. This CDR3 has 14 residues. The CDR3 spells CASSRTASSYEQYF. For the CDR3, the DNA is TGTGCCAGTAGCCGGACGGCTAGCTCCTACGAGCAGTACTTC. Using reference TRBV19 and TRBJ2-7 for the parts outside the CDR3, the full variable domain is DGGITQSPKYLFRKEGQNVTLSCEQNLNHDAMYWYRQDPGQGLRLIYYSQIVNDFQKGDIAEGYSVSREKKESFPLTVTSAQKNPTAFYLCASSRTASSYEQYFGPGTRLTVT.